This entry features one TCR beta chain sequence. Its antigen is undetermined. Germline CDR1 and CDR2: MNHEY and SVGAGI. V was cut by 3 bases and J by 4 bases, with 15 bases left in between. The CDR3 loop spans 15 amino acids. With each sample, at least 5.5 micrograms of total RNA were extracted. This entry belongs to a study of blood T cells in healthy people across ages. Study summary: Capturing about one barcoded beta molecule per two T cells was achieved by template switching.

General observations from the study: Age brought a roughly linear fall in TCR beta diversity measured per million T cells. Because sorting was not performed, PBMCs prevented conclusive naive versus antigen-experienced comparison.

Alongside a J-beta primer mix, a sample-barcoded 5' primer served in a second PCR lasting about 7 to 11 cycles. TCRdb reprocessed the 5' RACE reads via MiXCR and lists one record per CDR3 protein. This sample has roughly 830,000 distinct CDR3 sequences, with about 59% found just once. Material: blood. The source is a man aged 25 to 40 in good health. The chain links TRBV6-5 to TRBJ1-2; D possibly corresponds to TRBD1 (6 bases). The CDR3 DNA is TGTGCCAGCAGTTATTTTCGGGGGGCTTCCTATGGCTACACCTTC. Translating it yields CASSYFRGASYGYTF.